Listed below are T cell receptor beta chains from one sample, sequenced in a study of human T cells and chemical hapten exposure. TCRdb recomputed calls from the RACE reads with MiXCR, one row per CDR3 protein. The data contain some 45,000 distinct CDR3 sequences, approximately 4.8% of them singletons. Sequencing was carried out using whole blood. The receptors here all came from a human donor in good health. Some clones in this sample may be carry-over from other donors' samples. Both conserved end residues are part of each CDR3. A D gene is named only where the DNA matches it firmly. Not all rows give a size; the values are once, few, many and, for expanded clones, a class.

size,J,D,V,DNA,CDR3
-,TRBJ1-5,-,TRBV19,TGTGCCAGTAGTATAGTGGCAGCTTCCAATCAGCCCCAGCATTTT,CASSIVAASNQPQHF
many,TRBJ1-1,TRBD1,TRBV6-6,TGTGCCAGCACGGGACAGGGAATTGGAGGTGAAGCTTTCTTT,CASTGQGIGGEAFF
-,TRBJ2-5,-,TRBV12-3/TRBV12-4,TGTGCCAGCAGTCCTCTCCTACAGAGGCAAGAGACCCAGTACTTC,CASSPLLQRQETQYF
many,TRBJ2-3,-,TRBV27,TGTGCCAGCAATGAGGGCGGGATTAGCACAGATACGCAGTATTTT,CASNEGGISTDTQYF
many,TRBJ2-6,-,TRBV28,TGTGCCAGCAGTTTGGTCGGCGGATCCCCTGGGGCCAACGTCCTGACTTTC,CASSLVGGSPGANVLTF
few,TRBJ1-1,-,TRBV11-2,TGTGCCAGCAGCTTAGCGGTGGTCACTGAAGCTTTCTTT,CASSLAVVTEAFF
few,TRBJ2-7,TRBD1,TRBV20-1,TGCAGTGCCAGACAGGGGTACGAGCAGTACTTC,CSARQGYEQYF
few,TRBJ2-7,-,TRBV27,TGTGCCAGCAGTTTTGACAGACTACGATCCTACGAGCAGTACTTC,CASSFDRLRSYEQYF
-,TRBJ1-1,-,TRBV25-1,TGTGCCAGCAGTGAATTGGGGGGTAGCCTAGCTGAAGCTTTCTTT,CASSELGGSLAEAFF
many,TRBJ2-2,TRBD2,TRBV13,TGTGCCAGCAGCCCTGGACTAGGTACCACCGGGGAGCTGTTTTTT,CASSPGLGTTGELFF
many,TRBJ2-1,-,TRBV5-4,TGTGCCAGCAGCTTGGAGGGAACAGCGACTTACAATGAGCAGTTCTTC,CASSLEGTATYNEQFF
many,TRBJ1-5,-,TRBV4-2,TGTGCCAGCAGCCGGGAGGACAGTAGCAATCAGCCCCAGCATTTT,CASSREDSSNQPQHF
few,TRBJ1-2,TRBD1,TRBV6-5,TGTGCCAGCAGACGGGGACAGGCGGTTGGCTATGGCTACACCTTC,CASRRGQAVGYGYTF
few,TRBJ1-2,-,TRBV14,TGTGCCAGCAGCCAACAGGGAACTTTGAATGGCTACACCTTC,CASSQQGTLNGYTF
many,TRBJ1-2,-,TRBV27,TGTGCCAGCAGTTCTCCCAGCTTTGGCTACACCTTC,CASSSPSFGYTF
many,TRBJ2-5,-,TRBV27,TGTGCCAGCAGTTTATTCGGGGGCGCGGGACAAGAGACCCAGTACTTC,CASSLFGGAGQETQYF
many,TRBJ1-2,-,TRBV28,TGTGCCAGCAGTACCACTTGGAGACTGAGAAACTATGGCTACACCTTC,CASSTTWRLRNYGYTF
many,TRBJ2-5,TRBD1,TRBV5-1,TGCGCCAGCTTCCAAGGAGCAGGGGGCGGGGAGACCCAGTACTTC,CASFQGAGGGETQYF
few,TRBJ2-5,-,TRBV10-3,TGTGCCATCAGTGAATCGGGGATCAAAGAGACCCAGTACTTC,CAISESGIKETQYF
-,TRBJ2-4,TRBD2,TRBV7-8,TGTGCCAGCAGCTCATCGAGCGGAGCGGGAGAAGGCAAAAACATTCAGTACTTC,CASSSSSGAGEGKNIQYF
few,TRBJ2-7,-,TRBV27,TGTGCCAGCAGTCGATTCGGGGCAGAGTACGAGCAGTACTTC,CASSRFGAEYEQYF
many,TRBJ2-5,-,TRBV12-3/TRBV12-4,TGTGCCATCGGCCCGGGGACCCAGTACTTC,CAIGPGTQYF
many,TRBJ2-1,TRBD2,TRBV3-1,TGTGCCAGCAGCCAACCTCAAAGGGGACTAGCGGGAGAGGATGAGCAGTTCTTC,CASSQPQRGLAGEDEQFF
many,TRBJ2-3,TRBD2,TRBV6-1,TGTGCCAGCAGGACTCTAGCGGGAAGGGAGGATACGCAGTATTTT,CASRTLAGREDTQYF
few,TRBJ2-3,-,TRBV10-1,TGCGCCAGCAGTGAGTCCGGGACAGATACGCAGTATTTT,CASSESGTDTQYF
few,TRBJ1-2,TRBD1,TRBV28,TGTGCCAGCGGACAGGGGGGATCCTATGGCTACACCTTC,CASGQGGSYGYTF
-,TRBJ2-7,TRBD2,TRBV6-5,TGTGCCAGCAGTCCCCGACTAGCGGGAACGCGCGAGCAGTACTTC,CASSPRLAGTREQYF
many,TRBJ2-5,-,TRBV14,TGTGCCAGCAGCCAAGCGAAGACCTGGGGCGGCAGGGCAGAAGAGACCCAGTACTTC,CASSQAKTWGGRAEETQYF
few,TRBJ2-4,-,TRBV7-9,TGTGCCAGCACCCACCCTAGGGACAACATTCAGTACTTC,CASTHPRDNIQYF
many,TRBJ2-7,TRBD2,TRBV12-3/TRBV12-4,TGTGCCAGCAGGCCAGCGGGAGGGCCCGTGGACGAGCAGTACTTC,CASRPAGGPVDEQYF
many,TRBJ2-5,TRBD1,TRBV28,TGTGCCAGCAGCTGGACAGGGACCCAAGAGACCCAGTACTTC,CASSWTGTQETQYF
many,TRBJ1-2,TRBD1,TRBV10-2,TGCGCCAGCAGTAGTTCCGGGACAGGGACGGTTGGCTACACCTTC,CASSSSGTGTVGYTF
many,TRBJ1-1,-,TRBV16,TGTGCCAGCAGCCAGTCCATAGTGAACACTGAAGCTTTCTTT,CASSQSIVNTEAFF
many,TRBJ2-7,-,TRBV12-3/TRBV12-4,TGTGCCAGCAGTGAGGTCCCCAGGGGATACGAGCAGTACTTC,CASSEVPRGYEQYF
few,TRBJ2-2,-,TRBV19,TGTGCCAGTAGTAGCCCGGGAGTCAACACCGGGGAGCTGTTTTTT,CASSSPGVNTGELFF
few,TRBJ1-2,TRBD1,TRBV19,TGTGCCAGTAGTATAGAAAACGGACAGGGCGGCTATGGCTACACCTTC,CASSIENGQGGYGYTF
many,TRBJ2-1,-,TRBV7-8,TGTGCCAGCAGCTTAATAATCAATGAGCAGTTCTTC,CASSLIINEQFF
many,TRBJ2-5,-,TRBV7-9,TGTGCCAGCAGCCCGCGGAGTGGAGGAGGACAAGAGACCCAGTACTTC,CASSPRSGGGQETQYF
many,TRBJ1-4,TRBD1,TRBV28,TGTGCCAGCAGTTCGGACAGGGGGCGAGGTGAAAAACTGTTTTTT,CASSSDRGRGEKLFF
-,TRBJ1-6,-,TRBV5-1,TGCGCCAGCGGGATGACAGGAGAGGATTCACCCCTCCACTTT,CASGMTGEDSPLHF
few,TRBJ2-2,TRBD2,TRBV5-1,TGCGCCAGCAGCCCGATAGCGGGGGCGAACACCGGGGAGCTGTTTTTT,CASSPIAGANTGELFF
many,TRBJ2-3,TRBD2,TRBV7-9,TGTGCCAGCTCCCCCCAGGCCGCGGGAGGGCCAGAGTATTTT,CASSPQAAGGPEYF
many,TRBJ2-2,-,TRBV29-1,TGCAGCGTCGGAGGACCCCATTTCGGTTCCGGGGAGCTGTTTTTT,CSVGGPHFGSGELFF
-,TRBJ2-7,TRBD1,TRBV3-1,TGTGCCAGCAGCCAAGATTGGGACAGGGTCTGGGAGCAGTACTTC,CASSQDWDRVWEQYF